This T cell receptor (beta chain) was profiled in a study of T cells in narcolepsy (dated 2018 in TCRdb). Looking at the study overall: Patients with narcolepsy type 1 or type 2 (NT1, NT2) and healthy control donors were enrolled in the study. To look for autoreactive T cells in narcolepsy patients that target self-antigens of hypocretin neurons (hypocretin, TRIB2), the study used TCR Vbeta sequencing to follow clonotypes in blood and CSF.

Worth noting for this clone: The specificity of this receptor is unknown. It has no much larger one-base neighbor in the sample; base qualities were not kept.

Trimming takes 2 bases from V and 12 bases from J, and the germline ends sit 16 bases apart. In the germline V gene, CDR1 corresponds to SNHLY and CDR2 to FYNNEI. The CDR3, cysteine through phenylalanine, is 13 amino acids long. Only the CDR3 DNA stays, 39 bases, in frame from base 1. Memory CD4+ T cells were sorted ex vivo from peripheral blood of narcolepsy patients and healthy controls for TCR Vbeta sequencing. The method was the immunoSEQ multiplex PCR assay. TCRdb carries this immuneACCESS record with in-frame sequences only. Its versions omit some clonotypes, under half of them owing to an unresolved V gene in the studies checked, with the rest unexplained. The sample table contains under 40,000 clones; only one count was recorded for roughly 77% of them. 1.1% of the sample goes to the ten largest clones. Broad study findings and their caveats: Patients and controls had similar numbers of sequenced blood memory CD4+ clonotypes, with averages of roughly 39,000 in patients and 30,000 to 35,000 in controls. HCRT-specific and TRIB2-specific autoreactive clonotypes were highlighted in plots that compared CD4+ T cell clonotypes in CSF versus blood from the same patient. According to the report, autoreactive clonotypes were detected serially in the blood of the same patients and of different patients, but not in healthy controls. No sequences matching autoreactive T cell clones were contained in some blood memory CD4+ repertoires from patients and controls.

The V and J genes are TRBV2 and TRBJ1-1, and TRBD1 may be the D gene, going by 6 matching bases. The sample taken for sequencing was CD45RA- memory CD4+ T cells from PBMCs. Taken with the paper, the label for cell subset or site translates to: memory T cells sorted ex vivo from peripheral blood. This clonotype originated in a human donor with narcolepsy. The CDR3 sequence is CASSERGRGMTFF. In nucleotide form, the sequence is TGTGCCAGCAGTGAAAGGGGCAGGGGAATGACTTTCTTT.